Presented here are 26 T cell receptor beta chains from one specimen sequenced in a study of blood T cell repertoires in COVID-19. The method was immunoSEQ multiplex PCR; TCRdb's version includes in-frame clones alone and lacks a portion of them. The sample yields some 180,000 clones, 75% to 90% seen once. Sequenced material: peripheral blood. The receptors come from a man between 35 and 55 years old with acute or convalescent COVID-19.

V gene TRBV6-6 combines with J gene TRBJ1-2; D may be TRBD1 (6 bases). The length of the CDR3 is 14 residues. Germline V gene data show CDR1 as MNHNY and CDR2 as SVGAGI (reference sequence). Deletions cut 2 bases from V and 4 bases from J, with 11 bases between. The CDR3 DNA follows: TGTGCCAGCAGTTACCCAGGGGCGGGCTATGGCTACACCTTC. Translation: CASSYPGAGYGYTF.

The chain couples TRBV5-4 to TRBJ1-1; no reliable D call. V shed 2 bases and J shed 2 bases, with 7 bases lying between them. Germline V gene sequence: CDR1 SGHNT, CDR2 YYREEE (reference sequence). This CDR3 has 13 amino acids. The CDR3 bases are TGTGCCAGCAGCTTACAGAGTAACACTGAAGCTTTCTTT. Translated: CASSLQSNTEAFF.

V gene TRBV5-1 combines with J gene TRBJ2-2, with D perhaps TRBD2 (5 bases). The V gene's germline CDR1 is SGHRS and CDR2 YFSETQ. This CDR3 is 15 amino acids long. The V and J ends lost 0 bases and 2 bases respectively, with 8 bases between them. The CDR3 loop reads CASSLERLNTGELFF. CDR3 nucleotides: TGCGCCAGCAGCTTGGAGCGGCTTAACACCGGGGAGCTGTTTTTT.

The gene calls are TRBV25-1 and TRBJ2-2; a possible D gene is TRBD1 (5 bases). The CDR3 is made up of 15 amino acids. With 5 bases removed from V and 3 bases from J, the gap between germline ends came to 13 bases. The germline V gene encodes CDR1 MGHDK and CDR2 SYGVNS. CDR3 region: CASSRRQFDTGELFF. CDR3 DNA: TGTGCCAGCAGTCGCCGACAGTTCGACACCGGGGAGCTGTTTTTT.

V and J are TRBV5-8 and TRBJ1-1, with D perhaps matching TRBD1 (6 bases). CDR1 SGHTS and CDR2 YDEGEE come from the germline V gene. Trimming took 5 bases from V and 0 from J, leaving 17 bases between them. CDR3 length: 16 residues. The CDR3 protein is CASRRKTGLMNTEAFF. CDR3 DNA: TGTGCCAGCAGGCGTAAGACAGGCCTAATGAACACTGAAGCTTTCTTT. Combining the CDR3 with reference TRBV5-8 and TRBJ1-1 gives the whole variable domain EAGVTQSPTHLIKTRGQQATLRCSPISGHTSVYWYQQALGLGLQFLLWYDEGEERNRGNFPPRFSGRQFPNYSSELNVNALELEDSALYLCASRRKTGLMNTEAFFGQGTRLTVV.

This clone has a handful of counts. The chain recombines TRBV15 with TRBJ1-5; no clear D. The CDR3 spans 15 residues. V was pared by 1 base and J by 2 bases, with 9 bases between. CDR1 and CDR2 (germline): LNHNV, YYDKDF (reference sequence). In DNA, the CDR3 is TGTGCCACCAGCAGAGCGGGGAACCGCAATCAGCCCCAGCATTTT. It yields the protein CATSRAGNRNQPQHF. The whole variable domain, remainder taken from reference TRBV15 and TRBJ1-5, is DAMVIQNPRYQVTQFGKPVTLSCSQTLNHNVMYWYQQKSSQAPKLLFHYYDKDFNNEADTPDNFQSRRPNTSFCFLDIRSPGLGDTAMYLCATSRAGNRNQPQHFGDGTRLSIL.

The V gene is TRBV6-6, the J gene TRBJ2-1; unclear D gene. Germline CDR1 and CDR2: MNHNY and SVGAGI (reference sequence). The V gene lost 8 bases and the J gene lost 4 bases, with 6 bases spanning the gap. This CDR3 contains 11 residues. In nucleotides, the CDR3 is TGTGCCAGCGGAGAATACAATGAGCAGTTCTTC. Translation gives CASGEYNEQFF.

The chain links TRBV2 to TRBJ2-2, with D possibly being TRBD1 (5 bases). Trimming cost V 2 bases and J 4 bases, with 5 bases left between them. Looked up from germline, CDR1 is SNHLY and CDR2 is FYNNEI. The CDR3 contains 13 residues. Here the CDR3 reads CASSERGTGELFF. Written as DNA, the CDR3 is TGTGCCAGCAGTGAAAGGGGCACCGGGGAGCTGTTTTTT. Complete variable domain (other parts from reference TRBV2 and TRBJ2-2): EPEVTQTPSHQVTQMGQEVILRCVPISNHLYFYWYRQILGQKVEFLVSFYNNEISEKSEIFDDQFSVERPDGSNFTLKIRSTKLEDSAMYFCASSERGTGELFFGEGSRLTVL.

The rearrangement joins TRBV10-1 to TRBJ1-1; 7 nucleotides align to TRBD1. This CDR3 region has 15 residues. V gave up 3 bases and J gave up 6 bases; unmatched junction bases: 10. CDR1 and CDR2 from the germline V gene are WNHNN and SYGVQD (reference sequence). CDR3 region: CASSESSRGLAEAFF. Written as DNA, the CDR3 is TGCGCCAGCAGTGAATCCAGCAGGGGGTTGGCTGAAGCTTTCTTT.

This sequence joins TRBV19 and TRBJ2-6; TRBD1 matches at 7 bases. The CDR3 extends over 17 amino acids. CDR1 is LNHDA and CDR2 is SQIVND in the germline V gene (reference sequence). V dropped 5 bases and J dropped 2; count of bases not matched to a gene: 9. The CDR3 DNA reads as TGTGCCAGTAGTCAGACAGGGAACGGGGCTGGGGCCAACGTCCTGACTTTC. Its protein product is CASSQTGNGAGANVLTF.

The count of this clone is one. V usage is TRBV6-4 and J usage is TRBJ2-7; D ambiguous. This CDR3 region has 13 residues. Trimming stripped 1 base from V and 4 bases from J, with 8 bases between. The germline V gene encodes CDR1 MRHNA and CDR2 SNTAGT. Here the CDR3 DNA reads TGTGCCAGCAGTGACTTGAGCCGTTACGAGCAGTACTTC. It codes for CASSDLSRYEQYF.

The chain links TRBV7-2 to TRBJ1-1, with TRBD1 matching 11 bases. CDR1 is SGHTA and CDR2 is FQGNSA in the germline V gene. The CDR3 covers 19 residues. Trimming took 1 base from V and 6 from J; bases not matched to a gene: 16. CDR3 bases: TGTGCCAGCAGCTTAGTAGGAGGCGGGACAGGGGGGCTCGGTGCTGAAGCTTTCTTT. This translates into CASSLVGGGTGGLGAEAFF.

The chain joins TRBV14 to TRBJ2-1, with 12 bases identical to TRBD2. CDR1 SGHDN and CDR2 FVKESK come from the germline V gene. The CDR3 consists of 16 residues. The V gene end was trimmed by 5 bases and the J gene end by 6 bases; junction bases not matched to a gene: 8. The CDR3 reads CASSTGLAGGLNEQFF. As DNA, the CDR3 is TGTGCCAGCAGCACAGGGCTAGCGGGGGGGCTCAATGAGCAGTTCTTC.

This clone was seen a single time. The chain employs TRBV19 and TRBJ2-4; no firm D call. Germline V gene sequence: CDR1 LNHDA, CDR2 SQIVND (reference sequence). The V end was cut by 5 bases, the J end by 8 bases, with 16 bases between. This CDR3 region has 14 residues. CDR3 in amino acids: CASSLQFSGDIQYF. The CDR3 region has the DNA TGTGCCAGTAGTTTACAGTTCTCCGGCGACATTCAGTACTTC.

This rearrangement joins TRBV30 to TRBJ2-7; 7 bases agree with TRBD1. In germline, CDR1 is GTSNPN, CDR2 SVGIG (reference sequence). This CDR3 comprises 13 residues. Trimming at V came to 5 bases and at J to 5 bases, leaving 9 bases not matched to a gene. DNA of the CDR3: TGTGCCTGGGGGGCCGGACAGGAGGACGAGCAGTACTTC. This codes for CAWGAGQEDEQYF.

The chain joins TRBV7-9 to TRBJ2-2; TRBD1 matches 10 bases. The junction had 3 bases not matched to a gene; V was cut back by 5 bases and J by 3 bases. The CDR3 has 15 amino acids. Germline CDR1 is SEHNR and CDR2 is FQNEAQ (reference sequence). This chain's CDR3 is CASSADRGHTGELFF. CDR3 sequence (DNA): TGTGCCAGCAGCGCCGACAGGGGGCACACCGGGGAGCTGTTTTTT.

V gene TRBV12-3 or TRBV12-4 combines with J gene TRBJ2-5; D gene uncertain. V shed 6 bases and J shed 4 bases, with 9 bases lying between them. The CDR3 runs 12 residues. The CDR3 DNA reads TGTGCCAGCAGCGCGACTGGAGAGACCCAGTACTTC. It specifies CASSATGETQYF.

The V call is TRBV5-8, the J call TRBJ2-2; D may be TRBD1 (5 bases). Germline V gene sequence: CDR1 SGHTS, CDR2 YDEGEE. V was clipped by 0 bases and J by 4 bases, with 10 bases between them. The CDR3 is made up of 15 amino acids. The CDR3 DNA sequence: TGTGCCAGCAGCTTGGCGTCTAGGGGCACCGGGGAGCTGTTTTTT. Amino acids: CASSLASRGTGELFF.

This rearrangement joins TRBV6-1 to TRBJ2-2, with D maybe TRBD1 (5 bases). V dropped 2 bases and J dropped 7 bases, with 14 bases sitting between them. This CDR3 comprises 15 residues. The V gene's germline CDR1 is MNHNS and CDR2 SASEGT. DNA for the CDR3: TGTGCCAGCAGTGAATTAGGGCAGGGCGGCGGGGAGCTGTTTTTT. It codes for CASSELGQGGGELFF.

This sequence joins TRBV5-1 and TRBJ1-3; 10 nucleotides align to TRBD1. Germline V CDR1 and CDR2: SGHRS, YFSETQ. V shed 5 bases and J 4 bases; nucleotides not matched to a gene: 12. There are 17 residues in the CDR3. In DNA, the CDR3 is TGCGCCAGCAGGTTCGGGACAGGGGATCTTATCGGAAACACCATATATTTT. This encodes CASRFGTGDLIGNTIYF.

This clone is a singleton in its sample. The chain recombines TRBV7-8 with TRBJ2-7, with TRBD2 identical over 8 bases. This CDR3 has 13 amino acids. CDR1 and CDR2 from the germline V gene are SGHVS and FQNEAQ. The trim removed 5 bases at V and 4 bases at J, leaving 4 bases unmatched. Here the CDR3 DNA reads TGTGCCAGCAGCCTGGGCGGGGGGTACGAGCAGTACTTC. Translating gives CASSLGGGYEQYF.

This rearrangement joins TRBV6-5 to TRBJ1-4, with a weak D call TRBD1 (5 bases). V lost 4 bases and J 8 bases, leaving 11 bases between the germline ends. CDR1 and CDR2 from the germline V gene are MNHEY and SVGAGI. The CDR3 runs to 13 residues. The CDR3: CASSWGGREKLFF. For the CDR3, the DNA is TGTGCCAGCAGTTGGGGGGGGAGGGAAAAACTGTTTTTT.

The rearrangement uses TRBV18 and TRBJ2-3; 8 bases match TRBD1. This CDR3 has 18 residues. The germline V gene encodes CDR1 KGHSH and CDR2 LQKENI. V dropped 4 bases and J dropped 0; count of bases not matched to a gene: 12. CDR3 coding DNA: TGTGCCAGCTCACTTAAGGATTTCAGGACAGGGAGCACAGATACGCAGTATTTT. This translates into CASSLKDFRTGSTDTQYF. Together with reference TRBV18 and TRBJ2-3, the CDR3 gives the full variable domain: NAGVMQNPRHLVRRRGQEARLRCSPMKGHSHVYWYRQLPEEGLKFMVYLQKENIIDESGMPKERFSAEFPKEGPSILRIQQVVRGDSAAYFCASSLKDFRTGSTDTQYFGPGTRLTVL.

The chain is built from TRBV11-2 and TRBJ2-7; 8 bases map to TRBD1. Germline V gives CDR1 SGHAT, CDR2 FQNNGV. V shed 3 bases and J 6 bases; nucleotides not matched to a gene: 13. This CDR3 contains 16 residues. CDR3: CASSFFRDRGSREQYF. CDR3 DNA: TGTGCCAGCAGCTTCTTTCGTGACAGGGGTTCGCGCGAGCAGTACTTC.

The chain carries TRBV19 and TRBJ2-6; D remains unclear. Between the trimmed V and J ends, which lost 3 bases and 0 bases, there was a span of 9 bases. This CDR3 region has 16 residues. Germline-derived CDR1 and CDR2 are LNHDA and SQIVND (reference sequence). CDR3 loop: CASSIRHSSGANVLTF. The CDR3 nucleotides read TGTGCCAGTAGTATCCGCCATAGCTCTGGGGCCAACGTCCTGACTTTC.

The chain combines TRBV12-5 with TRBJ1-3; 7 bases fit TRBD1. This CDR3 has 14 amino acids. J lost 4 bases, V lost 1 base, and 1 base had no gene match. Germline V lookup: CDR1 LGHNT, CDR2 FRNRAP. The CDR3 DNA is TGTGCTAGTGGTTTGGGGACAGGAGGAAACACCATATATTTT. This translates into CASGLGTGGNTIYF. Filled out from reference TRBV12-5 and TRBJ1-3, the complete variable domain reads DARVTQTPRHKVTEMGQEVTMRCQPILGHNTVFWYRQTMMQGLELLAYFRNRAPLDDSGMPKDRFSAEMPDATLATLKIQPSEPRDSAVYFCASGLGTGGNTIYFGEGSWLTVV.